This T cell receptor beta chain was documented in a study of neurological immune-mediated disorders. This clonotype has a count of ten or more. The cDNA was synthesized by 5'RACE incorporating 10-nucleotide random UMIs. TCRdb processed the 5' RACE reads anew with MiXCR; each CDR3 protein has one entry. Of approximately 53,000 distinct CDR3 sequences in the sample, less than 12% are singletons; the top ten hold 1.6%. V lost 6 bases, J lost 0 bases, and 11 bases lay in between. The germline CDR1 and CDR2 sequences are SGDLS and YYNGEE. The CDR3 spans 14 residues. Time point given: longitudinal time-point 1 (baseline).

Sequenced input: PBMCs. The rearrangement uses TRBV9 and TRBJ2-3; D is possibly TRBD1 (6 bases). This TCR derives from a woman aged 35 to 49 in good health. The CDR3 sequence: CASTGTSSTDTQYF. In nucleotides, the CDR3 is TGTGCCAGCACCGGGACATCTAGCACAGATACGCAGTATTTT.